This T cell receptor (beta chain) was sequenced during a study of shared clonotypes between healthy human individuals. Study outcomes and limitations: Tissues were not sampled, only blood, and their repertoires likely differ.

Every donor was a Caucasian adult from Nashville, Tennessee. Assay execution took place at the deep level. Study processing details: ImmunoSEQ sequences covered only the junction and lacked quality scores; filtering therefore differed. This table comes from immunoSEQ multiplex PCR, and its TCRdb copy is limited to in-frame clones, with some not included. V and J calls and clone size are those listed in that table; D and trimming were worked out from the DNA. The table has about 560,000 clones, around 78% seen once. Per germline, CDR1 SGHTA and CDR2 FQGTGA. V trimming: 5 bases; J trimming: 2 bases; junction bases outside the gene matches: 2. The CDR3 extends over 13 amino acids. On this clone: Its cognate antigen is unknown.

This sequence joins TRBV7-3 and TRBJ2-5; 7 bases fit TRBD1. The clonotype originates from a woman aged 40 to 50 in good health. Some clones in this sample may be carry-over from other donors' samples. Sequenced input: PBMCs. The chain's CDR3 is CASSVQGQETQYF. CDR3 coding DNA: TGTGCCAGCAGCGTACAGGGGCAAGAGACCCAGTACTTC.